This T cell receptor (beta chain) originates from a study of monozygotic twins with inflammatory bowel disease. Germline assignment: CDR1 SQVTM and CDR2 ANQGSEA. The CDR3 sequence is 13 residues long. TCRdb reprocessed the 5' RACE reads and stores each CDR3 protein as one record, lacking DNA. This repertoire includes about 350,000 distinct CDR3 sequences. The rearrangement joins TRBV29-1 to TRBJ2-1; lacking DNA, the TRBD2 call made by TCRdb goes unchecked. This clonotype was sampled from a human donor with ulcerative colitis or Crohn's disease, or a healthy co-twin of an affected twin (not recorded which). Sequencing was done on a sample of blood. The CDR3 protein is CSVEGLSDNEQFF.